The clone carrying this T cell receptor (beta chain) has at least ten counts. What it binds is unknown. All donors were healthy, and all were Caucasian. The sample comes from a study of identical twins. Study findings and constraints: It was possible that invariant MAIT and iNKT cells partly confounded the zero-insertion analyses. Beta out-of-frame sequences showed weaker excess twin sharing.

A universal primer binding site was introduced by template switching. The final cDNA contained unique molecular identifiers. A single record per CDR3 protein comes from TCRdb applying MiXCR to the 5' RACE reads. In the table there are 240,000 or so distinct CDR3 sequences, approximately 7% of which are singletons. The same specimen was also included in a second study, on yellow fever vaccine responses in identical twins.

The receptor was derived from a woman aged 18 to 35 in good health. The specimen was memory (CD45RO+) T cells sorted from blood.

The CDR3 sequence: CASSLSGPGELFF. In DNA form, the CDR3 reads TGTGCCAGCAGCCTGTCGGGGCCCGGGGAGCTGTTTTTT. The J gene is TRBJ2-2, the V gene TRBV7-9; perhaps D is TRBD1 or TRBD2 (5 bases each). The CDR3 consists of 13 residues. CDR1 and CDR2 from the germline V gene are SEHNR and FQNEAQ (reference sequence). V was clipped by 5 bases and J by 6 bases, with 10 bases between them.